Each of the 4 T cell receptor beta chains below was sequenced from the same sample in a study of memory CD4+ T cells and cytomegalovirus serostatus. Sequencing was performed with immunoSEQ multiplex PCR; in TCRdb, only in-frame clones are kept and a portion is missing. This sample has roughly 48,000 clones, with approximately 80% found just once. Single viable CD3+CD4+CD8-CD45RO+ cells were sorted as the memory CD4+ T cells. Input material: memory CD4+ T cells from blood. These receptors were collected from an adult in good health and CMV-seropositive.

This chain joins TRBV28 and TRBJ2-3, with D perhaps TRBD2 (5 bases). Trimming removed 10 bases from V and 0 bases from J, with 14 bases in between. The V gene's germline CDR1 is MDHEN and CDR2 SYDVKM. The CDR3 runs to 14 residues. CDR3 sequence reads: CATRRGKSTDTQYF. As DNA, the CDR3 is TGTGCCACCCGTCGGGGTAAGAGCACAGATACGCAGTATTTT. Full variable domain (missing parts from reference TRBV28 and TRBJ2-3): DVKVTQSSRYLVKRTGEKVFLECVQDMDHENMFWYRQDPGLGLRLIYFSYDVKMKEKGDIPEGYSVSREKKERFSLILESASTNQTSMYLCATRRGKSTDTQYFGPGTRLTVL.

This clone is a singleton in its sample. CDR3 DNA: TGTGCCAGTAGTACCACCGGGACTATCTACGAGCAGTACTTC. Its protein product is CASSTTGTIYEQYF. This chain uses TRBV19 with TRBJ2-7, with 7 bases matching TRBD2. CDR3 length: 14 amino acids. V shed 4 bases and J 3 bases; nucleotides not matched to a gene: 6. The germline V gene encodes CDR1 LNHDA and CDR2 SQIVND (reference sequence).

This clone was recorded a few times. The chain combines TRBV4-2 with TRBJ2-7; D gene unclear. This CDR3 contains 15 residues. Germline CDR1 is LGHNA and CDR2 is YNFKEQ. V was cut by 1 base and J by 6 bases, with 16 bases left in between. The CDR3 region is CASSQAGSIPTEQYF. CDR3 sequence (DNA): TGTGCCAGCAGCCAAGCCGGGTCGATCCCGACCGAGCAGTACTTC.

V is TRBV6-1 and J is TRBJ1-5; D not resolved. Germline CDR1 reads MNHNS; CDR2 reads SASEGT. Trimming pared 3 bases from V and 5 bases from J, leaving 14 bases between. This CDR3 contains 15 residues. Here the CDR3 reads CASSEAWGSHQPQHF. The CDR3 nucleotides are TGTGCCAGCAGTGAGGCGTGGGGATCGCATCAGCCCCAGCATTTT.